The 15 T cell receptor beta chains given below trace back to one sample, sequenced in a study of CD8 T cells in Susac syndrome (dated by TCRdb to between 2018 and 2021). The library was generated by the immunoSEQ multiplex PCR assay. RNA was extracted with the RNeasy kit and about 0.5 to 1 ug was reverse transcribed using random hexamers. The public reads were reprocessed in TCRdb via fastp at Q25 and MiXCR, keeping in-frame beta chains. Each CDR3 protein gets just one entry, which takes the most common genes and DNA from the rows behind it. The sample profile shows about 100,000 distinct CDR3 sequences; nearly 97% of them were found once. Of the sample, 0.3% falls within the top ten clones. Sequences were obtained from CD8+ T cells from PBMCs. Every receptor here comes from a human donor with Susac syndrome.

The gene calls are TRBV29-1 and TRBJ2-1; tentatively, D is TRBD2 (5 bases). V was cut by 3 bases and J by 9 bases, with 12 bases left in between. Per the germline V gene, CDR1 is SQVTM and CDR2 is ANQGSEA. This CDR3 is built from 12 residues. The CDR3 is CSVERGFAEQFF. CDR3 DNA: TGCAGCGTTGAGCGAGGGTTTGCTGAGCAGTTCTTC.

CDR3 residues: CASSGTIIGETQYF. In nucleotides, the CDR3 is TGTGCCAGCAGTGGGACAATAATAGGAGAGACCCAGTACTTC. This chain joins TRBV12-3 or TRBV12-4 and TRBJ2-5, with D possibly matching TRBD1 (6 bases). This CDR3 has 14 residues. The germline V and J ends were trimmed by 5 bases and 4 bases, with 14 bases remaining between them.

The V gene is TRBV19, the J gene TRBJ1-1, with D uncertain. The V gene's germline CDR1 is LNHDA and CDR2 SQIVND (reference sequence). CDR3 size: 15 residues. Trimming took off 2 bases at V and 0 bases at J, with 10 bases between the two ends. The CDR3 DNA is TGTGCCAGTAGTATAAGCGGCTTCATGAACACTGAAGCTTTCTTT. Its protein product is CASSISGFMNTEAFF.

This chain's CDR3 is CASSYEAGNTGELFF. CDR3 sequence (DNA): TGTGCCAGCAGTTATGAGGCAGGGAACACCGGGGAGCTGTTTTTT. The chain carries TRBV6-5 and TRBJ2-2; no definite D call. This CDR3 is 15 amino acids long. V shed 3 bases and J shed 1 base, with 9 bases lying between them. Germline V gives CDR1 MNHEY, CDR2 SVGAGI.

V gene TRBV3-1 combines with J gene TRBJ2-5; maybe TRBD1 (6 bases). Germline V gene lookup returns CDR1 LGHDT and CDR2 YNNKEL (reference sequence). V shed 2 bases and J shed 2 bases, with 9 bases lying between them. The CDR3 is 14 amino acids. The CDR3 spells CASSQTGPQETQYF. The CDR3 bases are TGTGCCAGCAGCCAAACAGGGCCTCAAGAGACCCAGTACTTC.

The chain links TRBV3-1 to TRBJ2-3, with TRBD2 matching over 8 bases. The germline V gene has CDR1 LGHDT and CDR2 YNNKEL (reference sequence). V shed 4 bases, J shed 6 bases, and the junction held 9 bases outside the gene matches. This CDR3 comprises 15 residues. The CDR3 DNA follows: TGTGCCAGCAGCCCCTTTGCGGGGGGCGCCGATACGCAGTATTTT. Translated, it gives CASSPFAGGADTQYF.

The chain's CDR3 is CASSLGTALQETQYF. The CDR3 DNA reads TGTGCCAGCAGCTTAGGTACAGCCTTGCAAGAGACCCAGTACTTC. The rearrangement uses TRBV7-2 and TRBJ2-5; D is undetermined. Germline-derived CDR1 and CDR2 are SGHTA and FQGNSA. V gave up 1 base and J gave up 2 bases, with 11 bases separating them. The CDR3 has 15 residues.

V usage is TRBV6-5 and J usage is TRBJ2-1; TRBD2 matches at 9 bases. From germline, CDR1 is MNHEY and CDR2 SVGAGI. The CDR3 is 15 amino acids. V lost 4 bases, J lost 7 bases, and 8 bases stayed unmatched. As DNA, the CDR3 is TGTGCCAGCAGTTCCGGAGCGGGGGGTGGTAATGAGCAGTTCTTC. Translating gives CASSSGAGGGNEQFF.

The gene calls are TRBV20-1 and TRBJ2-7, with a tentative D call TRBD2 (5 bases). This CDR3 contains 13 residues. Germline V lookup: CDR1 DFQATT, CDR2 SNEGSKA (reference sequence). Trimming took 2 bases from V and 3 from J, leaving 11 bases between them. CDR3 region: CSARTVASYEQYF. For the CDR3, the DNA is TGCAGTGCTAGAACGGTAGCGAGCTACGAGCAGTACTTC.

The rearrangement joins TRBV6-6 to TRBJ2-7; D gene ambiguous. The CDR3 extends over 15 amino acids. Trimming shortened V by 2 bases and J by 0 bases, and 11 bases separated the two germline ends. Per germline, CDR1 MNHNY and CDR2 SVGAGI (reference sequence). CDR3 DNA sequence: TGTGCCAGCAGTTACGGGCATACCTTCTCCTACGAGCAGTACTTC. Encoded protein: CASSYGHTFSYEQYF.

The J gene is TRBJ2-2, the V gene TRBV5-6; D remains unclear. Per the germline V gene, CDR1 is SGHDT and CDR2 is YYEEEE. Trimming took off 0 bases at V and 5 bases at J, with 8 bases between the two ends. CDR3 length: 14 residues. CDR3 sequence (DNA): TGTGCCAGCAGCTTGGTCGCCGGAACCGGGGAGCTGTTTTTT. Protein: CASSLVAGTGELFF.

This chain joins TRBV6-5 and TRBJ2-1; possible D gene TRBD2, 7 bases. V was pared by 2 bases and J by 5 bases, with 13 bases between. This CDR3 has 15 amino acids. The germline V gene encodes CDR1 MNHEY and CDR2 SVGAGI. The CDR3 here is CASSYGGGGNNEQFF. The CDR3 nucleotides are TGTGCCAGCAGTTACGGGGGCGGGGGAAACAATGAGCAGTTCTTC.

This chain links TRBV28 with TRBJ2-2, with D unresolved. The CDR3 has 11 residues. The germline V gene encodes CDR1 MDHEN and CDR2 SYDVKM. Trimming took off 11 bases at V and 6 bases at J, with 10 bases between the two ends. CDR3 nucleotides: TGTGCCGTTGGAACCGCCGGGGAGCTGTTTTTT. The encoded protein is CAVGTAGELFF.

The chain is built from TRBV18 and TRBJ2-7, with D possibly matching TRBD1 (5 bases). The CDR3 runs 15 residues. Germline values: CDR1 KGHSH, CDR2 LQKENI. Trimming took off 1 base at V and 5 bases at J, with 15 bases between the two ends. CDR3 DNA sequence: TGTGCCAGCTCACCACAAACAGGCCGCCGGCACGAGCAGTACTTC. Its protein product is CASSPQTGRRHEQYF.

In DNA, the CDR3 is TGTGCCAGTCGGGAGGGAAATCAGCCCCAGCATTTT. Encoded protein: CASREGNQPQHF. V gene TRBV19 combines with J gene TRBJ1-5; D gene uncertain. V lost 8 bases and J 4 bases, leaving 9 bases between the germline ends. The CDR3 is 12 residues long. The germline gives CDR1 LNHDA, CDR2 SQIVND (reference sequence).